The 8 T cell receptor beta chains below all came from one sample that was sequenced in a study of spatial heterogeneity in lung cancer. Time point noted: sample taken at primary tumor resection. Sequencing of whole RNA from tumor, nontumor lung or frozen PBMC involved no sorting. One entry per CDR3 protein, called by TCRdb with MiXCR from the 5' RACE reads. Among 4,000 or so distinct CDR3 sequences listed, about 20% were seen once. The starting material was normal lung tissue next to the tumor, obtained at surgery. These receptors came from a female donor with early-stage non-small cell lung cancer.

This clonotype is labeled as medium-sized. Since it is a stray read in a library aimed at alpha chains, this beta chain has a size that is not meaningful. The gene calls are TRBV24-1 and TRBJ2-7; 8 bases line up with TRBD1. In germline, CDR1 is KGHDR, CDR2 SFDVKD. Trimming took 10 bases from V and 0 from J; bases not matched to a gene: 4. The CDR3 length is 13 residues. The DNA of the CDR3 is TGTGCCACACCGGACAGGGACTCCTACGAGCAGTACTTC. Translation gives CATPDRDSYEQYF.

By proportion, this clonotype is medium-sized. This beta chain is a stray read from a library made for alpha chains; its abundance is not meaningful. The J gene is TRBJ2-1, the V gene TRBV28; no definite D call. Germline assignment: CDR1 MDHEN and CDR2 SYDVKM. Trimming shortened V by 2 bases and J by 0 bases, and 8 bases separated the two germline ends. CDR3 length equals 15 residues. The CDR3: CASSLDRSSYNEQFF. In DNA, the CDR3 is TGTGCCAGCAGTTTAGATAGAAGCTCCTACAATGAGCAGTTCTTC.

There are many counts of this clonotype. Because this beta chain is a stray read in a library intended to capture alpha chains, its abundance should not be given much weight. The chain employs TRBV28 and TRBJ2-5; 9 bases agree with TRBD1. With 0 bases clipped from V and 0 bases from J, the junction kept 8 bases outside the gene matches. Germline CDR1 MDHEN, CDR2 SYDVKM. The CDR3 has 18 amino acids. CDR3 in DNA: TGTGCCAGCAGTTTATGGCCCGGACAGGGGAGGGACCAAGAGACCCAGTACTTC. Encoded protein: CASSLWPGQGRDQETQYF.

This clonotype was found many times. The library was built for alpha chains, so this beta chain is an off-target read and its size means little. The chain recombines TRBV27 with TRBJ1-4; D is uncertain. CDR3 length equals 12 residues. Per germline, CDR1 MNHEY and CDR2 SMNVEV (reference sequence). The V end was cut by 6 bases, the J end by 4 bases, with 6 bases between. The CDR3 loop reads CASSPDNEKLFF. The CDR3 nucleotides are TGTGCCAGCAGCCCGGATAATGAAAAACTGTTTTTT.

This clonotype is medium-sized (0.01 to 0.1%) by share. The library was designed around alpha chains, so this beta chain is a stray read whose abundance carries little weight. The chain joins TRBV27 to TRBJ1-5; D unclear. Germline V lookup: CDR1 MNHEY, CDR2 SMNVEV (reference sequence). V dropped 4 bases and J dropped 9 bases, with 10 bases sitting between them. The CDR3 has 12 residues. CDR3 sequence (DNA): TGTGCCAGCAGTTCCCCCCCTTCGCCCCAGCATTTT. Its protein is CASSSPPSPQHF.

On this clonotype itself: The library was designed around alpha chains, so this beta chain is a stray read whose abundance carries little weight. V gene TRBV9 combines with J gene TRBJ2-7, with D uncertain. The CDR3 extends over 15 amino acids. Germline loops: CDR1 SGDLS, CDR2 YYNGEE. Trimming left V 0 bases short and J 2 bases short, with 12 bases between. The DNA of the CDR3 is TGTGCCAGCAGCGTAGTTACCGGGCCCCCCTACGAGCAGTACTTC. Protein: CASSVVTGPPYEQYF.

Details on this clonotype: This beta chain is a stray sequence in a library constructed for alpha chains; its clone size is not meaningful. V and J are TRBV6-2 or TRBV6-3 and TRBJ1-2, with 7 bases lining up with TRBD1. This CDR3 region has 15 residues. After removal of 0 bases from V and 6 bases from J, the junction contained 7 bases not matched to a gene. Germline CDR1 reads MNHEY; CDR2 reads SVGEGT. CDR3 residues: CASSYSNRGMDGYTF. Here the CDR3 DNA reads TGTGCCAGCAGTTACTCGAACAGGGGAATGGATGGCTACACCTTC.

Sample share makes this clonotype medium-sized. This beta chain slipped into a library made for alpha chains as a stray read, so its size is not meaningful. The chain combines TRBV20-1 with TRBJ1-5; possibly TRBD1 for D (5 bases). CDR3 length equals 15 residues. Trimming removed 6 bases at V and 5 bases at J, with 20 bases between. Germline CDR1 reads DFQATT; CDR2 reads SNEGSKA (reference sequence). Here the CDR3 reads CSAGQGAATDQPQHF. The CDR3 DNA is TGCAGTGCGGGCCAAGGGGCAGCGACGGATCAGCCCCAGCATTTT.